This T cell receptor beta chain was retrieved from a study of identical twins. This CDR3 contains 13 residues. V lost 3 bases to trimming and J lost 7 bases; unmatched junction nucleotides: 3. Germline lookup yields CDR1 SGDLS and CDR2 YYNGEE. TCRdb analysed the 5' RACE reads with MiXCR anew, one entry per CDR3 protein. The sample shows about 190,000 distinct CDR3 sequences, approximately 16% of them seen only once. Separately, the same data were catalogued under a study of T cells expressing NK-cell markers.

The sample taken for sequencing was CD8+ T cells sorted from blood. The sequence came from a woman younger than 30 in good health. The chain uses TRBV9 and TRBJ2-1; 8 nucleotides line up with TRBD1. CDR3: CASSGTGWNEQFF. The CDR3 DNA sequence: TGTGCCAGCAGCGGGACAGGGTGGAATGAGCAGTTCTTC. The full variable domain, with the rest looked up from reference TRBV9 and TRBJ2-1, is DSGVTQTPKHLITATGQRVTLRCSPRSGDLSVYWYQQSLDQGLQFLIQYYNGEERAKGNILERFSAQQFPDLHSELNLSSLELGDSALYFCASSGTGWNEQFFGPGTRLTVL.